Described below is a single TCR beta chain sequence and its context. Its specificity is unknown. This entry comes from a study of T-cell reconstitution after alpha-beta-depleted transplantation in children. CDR3 length: 15 residues. V was pared by 1 base and J by 15 bases, with 13 bases of the junction left unmatched. The germline V gene has CDR1 SGHRS and CDR2 YFSETQ. Unique molecular identifiers were incorporated into the prepared TCRbeta library. TCRdb ran MiXCR on the PCR reads and lists one entry per CDR3 protein. This table holds under 850,000 distinct CDR3 sequences, around 13% found once. Findings and caveats of the study: It was newly produced T cells that mostly accounted for T-cell counts and diversity one year after transplant. Reported findings indicate that, about two months after transplant, alpha-beta T cells came from several hundred expanded clones, which were derived from non-depleted graft cells. Certain patients had high TCRbeta diversity at day 60, and it came from recipient T cells and thymic progenitors that survived.

This rearrangement joins TRBV5-1 to TRBJ2-1, with 10 bases matching TRBD2. The clonotype comes from a girl aged 2-9 years with congenital amegakaryocytic thrombocytopenia, due to receive a stem cell transplant. This specimen was PBMCs, taken before TCRalphabeta/CD19-depleted stem cell transplant. DNA for the CDR3: TGCGCCAGCAGCTTGCTATGGCTAGCGGGAGAGGAGTCGTTCTTC. It translates to CASSLLWLAGEESFF.